Listed below are T cell receptor beta chains from one sample, sequenced in a study of cytomegalovirus exposure and HLA in healthy donors. The repertoire was sequenced with immunoSEQ multiplex PCR; TCRdb's copy has only in-frame clones and lacks some. The sample gives about 100,000 clones, around two thirds of which show up once; around 15% is in the top ten. Sequencing was carried out using PBMCs. All receptors derive from a woman aged 35 to 49 in good health and CMV-seropositive. The CDR3 runs from the conserved cysteine through the conserved F or W. A D gene is named only where the DNA matches it firmly. Size is stated for part of the rows, as once, few or many counts, or as a class when the clone is expanded.

J	size	V	D	CDR3	DNA
TRBJ1-1	-	TRBV7-2	TRBD1	CASSLMRLQGDTEAFF	TGTGCCAGCAGCTTAATGAGACTCCAGGGGGACACTGAAGCTTTCTTT
TRBJ1-5	-	TRBV6-6	-	CASSPRGDGNQPQHF	TGTGCCAGCAGTCCTCGGGGGGACGGCAATCAGCCCCAGCATTTT
TRBJ1-1	-	TRBV7-3	-	CASSFTANTEAFF	TGTGCCAGCAGCTTTACAGCTAACACTGAAGCTTTCTTT
TRBJ2-5	-	TRBV5-1	-	CASSLERGPKETQYF	TGCGCCAGCAGCTTGGAAAGGGGCCCAAAAGAGACCCAGTACTTC
TRBJ1-5	few	TRBV4-1	-	CASSDAFRDNQPQHF	TGCGCCAGCAGTGACGCTTTCAGGGATAATCAGCCCCAGCATTTT
TRBJ1-1	-	TRBV28	-	CASSLENTEAFF	TGTGCCAGCAGTCTAGAGAACACTGAAGCTTTCTTT
TRBJ1-5	-	TRBV2	-	CASSKGQGHQPQHF	TGTGCCAGCAGTAAGGGCCAGGGCCATCAGCCCCAGCATTTT
TRBJ1-5	few	TRBV2	-	CASSETRQTNNQPQHF	TGTGCCAGCAGTGAGACAAGACAGACGAACAATCAGCCCCAGCATTTT
TRBJ1-3	once	TRBV30	-	CAFKRGAGNTIYF	TGTGCCTTTAAGCGGGGGGCTGGAAACACCATATATTTT
TRBJ2-3	once	TRBV27	-	CASRTTDSRGGTFTDTQYF	TGTGCCAGCAGAACTACTGATAGCCGCGGCGGGACCTTCACAGATACGCAGTATTTT
TRBJ2-5	-	TRBV27	TRBD2	CASSLLAGGPETQYF	TGTGCCAGCAGTTTACTGGCGGGGGGGCCGGAGACCCAGTACTTC
TRBJ1-2	-	TRBV7-2	TRBD1	CASSAGTGANYGYTF	TGTGCCAGCAGCGCGGGGACAGGGGCTAACTATGGCTACACCTTC
TRBJ1-2	once	TRBV5-6	TRBD1	CASSTGGAVYGYTF	TGTGCCAGCAGCACAGGGGGCGCGGTATATGGCTACACCTTC
TRBJ2-5	-	TRBV7-6	-	CASSLSRAIKGQETQYF	TGTGCCAGCAGCTTAAGTAGGGCCATTAAGGGGCAGGAGACCCAGTACTTC
TRBJ2-7	once	TRBV30	-	CAWSDPGTLEQYF	TGTGCCTGGAGTGATCCCGGGACACTCGAGCAGTACTTC
TRBJ1-6	-	TRBV9	-	CASSVAGSGNSPLHF	TGTGCCAGCAGCGTAGCAGGGTCAGGCAATTCACCCCTCCACTTT
TRBJ1-2	-	TRBV4-2	-	CASSHQILGTGFEGGYTF	TGTGCCAGCAGCCACCAAATCTTGGGTACAGGGTTTGAGGGTGGCTACACCTTC
TRBJ2-5	-	TRBV2	-	CASRGQGTHGTQYF	TGTGCCAGCAGGGGGCAGGGTACCCATGGGACCCAGTACTTC
TRBJ1-6	-	TRBV15	TRBD1	CATSRVADRGRSLHF	TGTGCCACCAGCAGAGTTGCGGACAGGGGTCGTTCCCTCCACTTT
TRBJ2-7	few	TRBV6-4	-	CASSEASEQYF	TGTGCCAGCAGTGAAGCGAGCGAGCAGTACTTC
TRBJ1-2	-	TRBV6-5	TRBD1	CASSKTGTGGGYTF	TGTGCCAGCAGTAAAACCGGGACAGGGGGTGGCTACACCTTC
TRBJ1-5	-	TRBV5-1	-	CASSLAGSGQPQHF	TGCGCCAGCAGCTTGGCAGGTTCTGGACAGCCCCAGCATTTT
TRBJ1-2	once	TRBV29-1	-	CSVVSPDGNGGYTF	TGCAGCGTTGTCTCTCCAGACGGGAATGGTGGCTACACCTTC
TRBJ1-3	-	TRBV25-1	-	CASSAHGGYTIYF	TGTGCCAGCAGCGCTCACGGGGGTTACACCATATATTTT
TRBJ2-5	-	TRBV5-5	-	CASSPGTAGETQYF	TGTGCCAGCAGCCCTGGGACTGCTGGAGAGACCCAGTACTTC
TRBJ1-5	-	TRBV6-1	-	CASSERAQPQHF	TGTGCCAGCAGTGAGAGGGCTCAACCCCAGCATTTT
TRBJ2-3	-	TRBV29-1	-	CSGRRAELTDTQYF	TGCAGCGGCCGTCGAGCGGAACTCACAGATACGCAGTATTTT
TRBJ2-6	-	TRBV5-1	-	CASSLAVSGANVLTF	TGCGCCAGCAGCTTGGCCGTCTCTGGGGCCAACGTCCTGACTTTC
TRBJ1-4	-	TRBV25-1	-	CASSDLGRGDYEKLFF	TGTGCCAGCAGTGACCTGGGGAGGGGGGATTATGAAAAACTGTTTTTT
TRBJ1-3	-	TRBV30	TRBD1	CAWSFDRVFTGNTIYF	TGTGCCTGGAGTTTTGACAGGGTCTTTACAGGAAACACCATATATTTT
TRBJ1-2	-	TRBV19	TRBD1	CASSTLPGQTLLSYGYTF	TGTGCCAGTAGTACTCTACCGGGACAGACACTATTAAGCTATGGCTACACCTTC
TRBJ1-5	-	TRBV4-1	-	CASSGGEEGNQPQHF	TGCGCCAGCAGCGGGGGTGAGGAGGGTAATCAGCCCCAGCATTTT
TRBJ2-1	-	TRBV5-1	-	CASSSVGAAKYNEQFF	TGCGCCAGCAGCTCCGTCGGAGCAGCAAAATACAATGAGCAGTTCTTC
TRBJ2-5	-	TRBV6-6	-	CASSLLDLQETQYF	TGTGCCAGCAGTCTCCTAGACCTCCAAGAGACCCAGTACTTC
TRBJ2-1	few	TRBV5-4	TRBD2	CASSPEGLFYNEQFF	TGTGCCAGCAGCCCTGAGGGACTATTTTACAATGAGCAGTTCTTC
TRBJ2-5	-	TRBV6-5	-	CASSYRRGETQYF	TGTGCCAGCAGTTACCGTCGGGGAGAGACCCAGTACTTC
TRBJ2-5	-	TRBV5-1	TRBD2	CASSIGTSGEETQYF	TGCGCCAGCAGCATCGGGACTAGCGGAGAAGAGACCCAGTACTTC
TRBJ1-1	-	TRBV5-6	TRBD1	CASSYRGGLGTEAFF	TGTGCCAGCAGTTACAGGGGCGGGTTGGGCACTGAAGCTTTCTTT
TRBJ1-1	-	TRBV19	-	CASSIGVVLTTGNTEAFF	TGTGCCAGTAGTATAGGGGTCGTTCTCACTACGGGGAACACTGAAGCTTTCTTT
TRBJ1-2	-	TRBV7-2	-	CASSPTDSMKNYGYTF	TGTGCCAGCAGCCCCACGGACAGCATGAAAAACTATGGCTACACCTTC
TRBJ2-7	-	TRBV29-1	TRBD1	CSVAPRQGSLDYEQYF	TGCAGCGTTGCCCCGAGACAGGGTAGCCTCGACTACGAGCAGTACTTC
TRBJ2-6	-	TRBV18	-	CASSPYPVLSGANVLTF	TGTGCCAGCTCACCATATCCAGTTCTCTCTGGGGCCAACGTCCTGACTTTC
TRBJ2-3	-	TRBV7-9	-	CASSPEGITQYF	TGTGCCAGCAGCCCAGAGGGCATTACGCAGTATTTT
TRBJ1-1	few	TRBV5-1	TRBD1	CASSSGQGIGLTEAFF	TGCGCCAGCAGCTCAGGACAGGGTATTGGACTCACTGAAGCTTTCTTT
TRBJ2-1	-	TRBV6-1	TRBD2	CASSTLAGGFNEQFF	TGTGCCAGCAGTACCCTCGCGGGGGGTTTCAATGAGCAGTTCTTC
TRBJ2-3	-	TRBV10-1	-	CASSTGDTQYF	TGCGCCAGCTCGACGGGGGATACGCAGTATTTT
TRBJ2-7	-	TRBV7-3	-	CASSQGPSYEQYF	TGTGCCAGCTCCCAGGGGCCCTCCTACGAGCAGTACTTC
TRBJ1-6	-	TRBV5-6	-	CASSWAGGTNNSPLHF	TGTGCCAGCAGCTGGGCGGGAGGGACGAATAATTCACCCCTCCACTTT
TRBJ1-1	once	TRBV5-1	-	CASSRQVDTEAFF	TGCGCCAGCAGCCGCCAGGTGGACACTGAAGCTTTCTTT
TRBJ1-4	-	TRBV2	-	CASSEGVATNEKLFF	TGTGCCAGCAGTGAGGGAGTTGCAACTAATGAAAAACTGTTTTTT
TRBJ2-4	-	TRBV2	TRBD2	CASRGGWWIGGNIQYF	TGTGCCAGCAGGGGGGGGTGGTGGATTGGAGGAAACATTCAGTACTTC
TRBJ1-1	-	TRBV6-7	-	CASSYSPGTRTEAFF	TGTGCCAGCAGTTACTCTCCGGGAACGCGGACTGAAGCTTTCTTT
TRBJ2-5	-	TRBV5-1	TRBD1	CASSMGQGLSGTQYF	TGCGCCAGCAGCATGGGACAGGGGCTATCTGGGACCCAGTACTTC